Listed below are T cell receptor beta chains from one sample, sequenced in a study of T cells in narcolepsy. Assay: immunoSEQ multiplex PCR; the TCRdb copy retains only in-frame clones and omits some. The table has 30,000 or so clones, approximately 80% seen once. Sequenced: CD45RA- memory CD4+ T cells from PBMCs. These receptors were collected from a human donor with narcolepsy. Each CDR3 is given with its conserved first and last residue. Each record gives: J gene, D gene, clone size, V gene, CDR3 DNA, CDR3 protein. D genes are given only for firm matches. For some rows the clone size is stated as once, few or many, or as a class when expanded; others skip it.

>TRBJ1-6|NA|NA|TRBV5-1
TGCGCCAGCAGCTTGGGGGGCCAGACCTCCTATAATTCACCCCTCCACTTT
CASSLGGQTSYNSPLHF
>TRBJ1-1|NA|NA|TRBV5-1
TGCGCCAGCAGCTTGGGGCACTTGGGGAACACTGAAGCTTTCTTT
CASSLGHLGNTEAFF
>TRBJ1-1|NA|NA|TRBV27
TGTGCCAGCCGACCCTCTCAGGGGAGGGGGAACACTGAAGCTTTCTTT
CASRPSQGRGNTEAFF
>TRBJ1-1|TRBD1|NA|TRBV28
TGTGCCAGCAGTACATGGACAGGCGGCACTGAAGCTTTCTTT
CASSTWTGGTEAFF
>TRBJ2-3|NA|NA|TRBV5-1
TGCGCCAGCAGCCAACAGAAACACACAGATACGCAGTATTTT
CASSQQKHTDTQYF
>TRBJ2-5|NA|NA|TRBV7-7
TGTGCCAGCAGCCTGGGACAACGGGAAGAGACCCAGTACTTC
CASSLGQREETQYF
>TRBJ2-1|TRBD1|NA|TRBV5-5
TGTGCCAGCAGCCCGACCTACCGGGACAGGGTTCGGAACAATGAGCAGTTCTTC
CASSPTYRDRVRNNEQFF
>TRBJ2-1|NA|NA|TRBV11-1
TGTGCCAGCAGCCTGTTGGGGACGGGATGGAATGAGCAGTTCTTC
CASSLLGTGWNEQFF
>TRBJ1-1|TRBD1|NA|TRBV7-9
TGTGCCAGCAGCTTAGCTGCAGGGGGGAACACTGAAGCTTTCTTT
CASSLAAGGNTEAFF
>TRBJ1-6|NA|NA|TRBV2
TGTGCCAGCAGTGTATGGGAGAGATATTCACCCCTCCACTTT
CASSVWERYSPLHF
>TRBJ2-7|TRBD1|NA|TRBV30
TGTGCCGTGCGGACAGGGAGGTCCTACGAGCAGTACTTC
CAVRTGRSYEQYF
>TRBJ2-1|NA|few|TRBV6-1
TGTGCCAGCGAAACTCTGAGCTCCTACAATGAGCAGTTCTTC
CASETLSSYNEQFF
>TRBJ1-1|NA|NA|TRBV30
TGTGCCTGGACCTTTATGACTGAAGCTTTCTTT
CAWTFMTEAFF
>TRBJ1-5|NA|NA|TRBV27
TGTGCCAGCAGTTGGCAGGGTGGCCAGCCCCAGCATTTT
CASSWQGGQPQHF
>TRBJ1-4|NA|NA|TRBV5-1
TGCGCCAGCAGCCGGGACGGAGCAGCAACTAATGAAAAACTGTTTTTT
CASSRDGAATNEKLFF
>TRBJ2-7|TRBD2|few|TRBV7-8
TGTGCCAGCAGCCCATTAGGGCTAGCGGGAACCTACGAGCAGTACTTC
CASSPLGLAGTYEQYF
>TRBJ1-2|NA|NA|TRBV9
TGTGCCAGCAGCGCCCCCAGGGCTACCTATGGCTACACCTTC
CASSAPRATYGYTF
>TRBJ2-7|TRBD2|NA|TRBV18
TGTGCCAGCTCCCCGACTAGCGGGAGATCTTACGAGCAGTACTTC
CASSPTSGRSYEQYF
>TRBJ1-2|TRBD1|NA|TRBV6-6
TGTGCCAGCAGGGACAGGGAAGAGCGAGGCTACACCTTC
CASRDREERGYTF
>TRBJ2-5|NA|NA|TRBV25-1
TGTGCCAGCAGTGGCCACTTGGGACTTGCGGAGACCCAGTACTTC
CASSGHLGLAETQYF
>TRBJ1-1|NA|NA|TRBV18
TGTGCCAGCTCACGAGAAAATGGCCAGTTGAACACTGAAGCTTTCTTT
CASSRENGQLNTEAFF
>TRBJ1-3|NA|NA|TRBV6-1
TGTGCCAGCAGTGAAAATGGGGGCTCTGGAAACACCATATATTTT
CASSENGGSGNTIYF
>TRBJ2-7|TRBD2|NA|TRBV11-2
TGTGCCAGCAGCTCGCCGGGACTAGCGGGAGTCCTCTACGAGCAGTACTTC
CASSSPGLAGVLYEQYF